The 24 T cell receptor beta chains listed next were all sequenced from one sample in a study of T cells in Graves' hyperthyroidism and ophthalmopathy. The source material, RNA transcripts, was used to amplify TCR beta CDR3 regions. First-round RT-PCR of the TCR CDR3 relied on the HTBI primer set. TCRdb processed the multiplex PCR reads anew with MiXCR; each CDR3 protein has one entry. The sample includes around 300,000 distinct CDR3 sequences, roughly 13% of them seen just once. The sequencing sample was made of blood. These TCRs come from a woman aged 25-40 years with Graves' hyperthyroidism that later progressed to Graves' ophthalmopathy.

V and J are TRBV6-1 and TRBJ2-7; 9 positions match TRBD1. Trimming took 6 bases from V and 6 from J; bases not matched to a gene: 9. The germline gives CDR1 MNHNS, CDR2 SASEGT. The CDR3 is 14 residues long. CDR3 nucleotides: TGTGCCAGCAGCCTGGGACAGGGTCTTAGCGAGCAGTACTTC. Amino acid sequence: CASSLGQGLSEQYF.

The chain combines TRBV19 with TRBJ2-1; D ambiguous. This CDR3 spans 15 amino acids. Trimming took 3 bases from V and 0 from J, leaving 9 bases between them. Germline CDR1 and CDR2: LNHDA and SQIVND (reference sequence). Written as DNA, the CDR3 is TGTGCCAGTAGTATCATTTCCTACTCCTACAATGAGCAGTTCTTC. Its protein is CASSIISYSYNEQFF.

This clonotype was seen ten or more times. The gene calls are TRBV13 and TRBJ2-5; no definite D call. The CDR3 has 13 amino acids. V was pared by 5 bases and J by 5 bases, with 12 bases between. Germline CDR1 is PRHDT and CDR2 is FYEKMQ (reference sequence). Here the CDR3 reads CASSLDEEETQYF. CDR3 nucleotide sequence: TGTGCCAGCAGCCTGGACGAGGAGGAGACCCAGTACTTC. Drawing the rest from reference TRBV13 and TRBJ2-5, the complete variable domain is AAGVIQSPRHLIKEKRETATLKCYPIPRHDTVYWYQQGPGQDPQFLISFYEKMQSDKGSIPDRFSAQQFSDYHSELNMSSLELGDSALYFCASSLDEEETQYFGPGTRLLVL.

This clonotype was seen ten or more times. The germline gene is not matched at one end of the junction; a read error may be the cause. The chain is built from TRBV4-1 and TRBJ2-5; 8 positions match TRBD2. The CDR3 has 16 residues. Germline lookup yields CDR1 MGHRA and CDR2 YSYEKL. The CDR3 is CASRQGREVRQETQYF. The CDR3 DNA follows: TGCGCCAGCCGCCAGGGGCGGGAGGTCCGCCAAGAGACCCAGTACTTC.

This clonotype was seen only a few times. The chain combines TRBV4-2 with TRBJ2-4, with 7 bases lining up with TRBD2. The CDR3 has 14 residues. Per the germline V gene, CDR1 is LGHNA and CDR2 is YNFKEQ. V dropped 0 bases and J dropped 8; count of bases not matched to a gene: 4. CDR3 DNA sequence: TGTGCCAGCAGCCAAGAGGGGGGGAGAGACATTCAGTACTTC. Protein: CASSQEGGRDIQYF.

This clonotype has at least ten counts. This chain uses TRBV6-1 with TRBJ2-1, with no clear D. Germline assignment: CDR1 MNHNS and CDR2 SASEGT. This CDR3 contains 15 residues. V lost 6 bases and J lost 3, with 15 bases in between. The CDR3 nucleotides are TGTGCCAGCAGCCCACGCCGAGGCGTCTACAATGAGCAGTTCTTC. It is translated as CASSPRRGVYNEQFF.

At least ten counts were recorded for this clonotype. This rearrangement joins TRBV30 to TRBJ2-1; 9 bases are shared with TRBD2. J was trimmed by 7 bases and V by 2 bases; bases with no gene match: 9. The CDR3 contains 15 residues. Germline V gene data show CDR1 as GTSNPN and CDR2 as SVGIG (reference sequence). The CDR3 reads CAWSSGTSHLNEQFF. Written as DNA, the CDR3 is TGTGCCTGGAGTTCTGGGACTAGCCATCTGAATGAGCAGTTCTTC.

The chain is built from TRBV19 and TRBJ2-2; the match to TRBD1 covers 10 bases. Looked up from germline, CDR1 is LNHDA and CDR2 is SQIVND (reference sequence). This CDR3 comprises 15 residues. The V gene end was trimmed by 6 bases and the J gene end by 6 bases; junction bases not matched to a gene: 7. CDR3 region: CASSIGTGVPGELFF. CDR3 in DNA: TGTGCCAGTAGCATTGGGACAGGGGTGCCCGGGGAGCTGTTTTTT.

The sample holds many counts of this clonotype. V usage is TRBV6-2 or TRBV6-3 and J usage is TRBJ2-5; D is possibly TRBD1 or TRBD2 (5 bases each). CDR1 is MNHEY, CDR2 SVGEGT, per germline. The CDR3 loop spans 15 amino acids. V was trimmed by 2 bases and J by 2 bases, leaving 12 bases between them. CDR3 DNA: TGTGCCAGCAGTTACGCCAGAGGGGCTCAAGAGACCCAGTACTTC. This codes for CASSYARGAQETQYF.

This clonotype came up many times. The chain employs TRBV29-1 and TRBJ2-2; TRBD1 agrees at 7 bases. The V gene end was trimmed by 6 bases and the J gene end by 1 base; junction bases not matched to a gene: 5. This CDR3 has 14 amino acids. Germline CDR1 and CDR2: SQVTM and ANQGSEA. The CDR3 nucleotides are TGCAGCGTCGAACGGACAGGGAACACCGGGGAGCTGTTTTTT. Its protein product is CSVERTGNTGELFF.

The chain's CDR3 is CASSDREGSYGYTF. CDR3 nucleotide sequence: TGTGCCAGCAGCGACAGGGAGGGGAGCTATGGCTACACCTTC. The chain joins TRBV5-4 to TRBJ1-2; 7 nucleotides align to TRBD1. The CDR3 is 14 amino acids. V lost 4 bases, J lost 4 bases, and 7 bases stayed unmatched. Germline V CDR1 and CDR2: SGHNT, YYREEE (reference sequence).

This clonotype was counted many times. The genes are TRBV20-1 and TRBJ1-1; the D gene is possibly TRBD1 (5 bases). With 6 bases removed from V and 1 base from J, the gap between germline ends came to 12 bases. The CDR3 consists of 13 residues. Per the germline V gene, CDR1 is DFQATT and CDR2 is SNEGSKA (reference sequence). As DNA, the CDR3 is TGCAGTGCGTCGGGGCGCGAGAACACTGAAGCTTTCTTT. Its translation: CSASGRENTEAFF.

This clonotype was counted at least ten times. The genes are TRBV30 and TRBJ2-2; D call uncertain. V lost 5 bases and J lost 5, with 6 bases in between. This CDR3 has 11 residues. Germline loops: CDR1 GTSNPN, CDR2 SVGIG (reference sequence). The CDR3 loop is CAWGQTGELFF. CDR3 coding DNA: TGTGCCTGGGGGCAGACCGGGGAGCTGTTTTTT.

As for this clonotype: No conserved phenylalanine or tryptophan ends this CDR3, so it is likely a read error. The chain combines TRBV28 with TRBJ2-7, with D maybe TRBD2 (5 bases). CDR1 MDHEN and CDR2 SYDVKM come from the germline V gene. The CDR3 covers 11 residues. Trimming took 2 bases from V and 6 from J, leaving 5 bases between them. The CDR3 DNA is TGTGCCAGCAGTTTACGGGGCGAGCAGTACCTC. Protein product: CASSLRGEQYL.

In this sample, this clonotype turned up a few times. The chain carries TRBV13 and TRBJ1-2; D unresolved. Looked up from germline, CDR1 is PRHDT and CDR2 is FYEKMQ (reference sequence). The V gene lost 3 bases and the J gene lost 4 bases, with 6 bases spanning the gap. The length of the CDR3 is 12 residues. The CDR3 region is CASSFKTYGYTF. The CDR3 DNA is TGTGCCAGCAGCTTTAAGACCTATGGCTACACCTTC.

This chain joins TRBV12-3 or TRBV12-4 and TRBJ2-1, with 9 bases fitting TRBD1. Unmatched junction bases numbered 9, after V lost 4 bases and J lost 8 bases. CDR3 length equals 15 residues. CDR3 in amino acids: CASSSPGTGTDEQFF. As DNA, the CDR3 is TGTGCCAGCAGTTCCCCCGGGACAGGGACAGATGAGCAGTTCTTC.

This clonotype was counted only a few times. The chain is built from TRBV4-3 and TRBJ2-6; D might be TRBD2 (6 bases). Looked up from germline, CDR1 is LGHNA and CDR2 is YSLEER. CDR3 length: 17 residues. The ends were cut back, 0 bases at V and 0 bases at J, with 9 bases in the middle. The CDR3 sequence: CASSQDLGGSGANVLTF. The DNA of the CDR3 is TGCGCCAGCAGCCAAGATTTGGGGGGCTCTGGGGCCAACGTCCTGACTTTC.

This clonotype was recorded at least ten times. This chain joins TRBV10-3 and TRBJ2-2, with unresolved D. The CDR3 length is 16 residues. The germline V gene encodes CDR1 ENHRY and CDR2 SYGVKD. Trimming cost V 4 bases and J 0 bases, with 12 bases left between them. The CDR3, as DNA: TGTGCCATCAGTGTATCACAGAACGCGAACACCGGGGAGCTGTTTTTT. It codes for CAISVSQNANTGELFF.

This clonotype turned up a few times. The chain recombines TRBV6-1 with TRBJ2-2; D is unresolved. Germline V CDR1 and CDR2: MNHNS, SASEGT. V was pared by 6 bases and J by 1 base, with 6 bases between. The CDR3 sequence is 13 residues long. The CDR3 region has the DNA TGTGCCAGCAGCTACATGAACACCGGGGAGCTGTTTTTT. This translates into CASSYMNTGELFF.

The chain carries TRBV2 and TRBJ1-2; D is unresolved. CDR3 size: 13 residues. Germline V CDR1 and CDR2: SNHLY, FYNNEI. V was pared by 9 bases and J by 7 bases, with 18 bases between. CDR3 nucleotide sequence: TGTGCCAGTGAGACACCAGCAAGGAGTGGCTACACCTTC. Its translation is CASETPARSGYTF. Drawing the rest from reference TRBV2 and TRBJ1-2, the complete variable domain is EPEVTQTPSHQVTQMGQEVILRCVPISNHLYFYWYRQILGQKVEFLVSFYNNEISEKSEIFDDQFSVERPDGSNFTLKIRSTKLEDSAMYFCASETPARSGYTFGSGTRLTVV.

The table lists this clonotype with many counts. The chain combines TRBV24-1 with TRBJ2-5; D is uncertain. This CDR3 has 15 amino acids. The ends were cut back, 1 base at V and 2 bases at J, with 10 bases in the middle. Looked up from germline, CDR1 is KGHDR and CDR2 is SFDVKD. DNA for the CDR3: TGTGCCACCAGTGATTTTGGGCCGGGTCAAGAGACCCAGTACTTC. Protein: CATSDFGPGQETQYF.

Comments on this clonotype: Being one base from a much bigger clone, this may be a read error. The gene calls are TRBV28 and TRBJ2-7, with 10 bases aligning to TRBD2. Unmatched junction bases numbered 3, after V lost 0 bases and J lost 4 bases. Germline CDR1 and CDR2: MDHEN and SYDVKM. The CDR3 is 15 amino acids. In DNA form, the CDR3 reads TGTGCCAGCAGTTTATGGCTAGCGGGAGTGTACGAGCAGTACTTC. Translated, it gives CASSLWLAGVYEQYF. Drawing the rest from reference TRBV28 and TRBJ2-7, the complete variable domain is DVKVTQSSRYLVKRTGEKVFLECVQDMDHENMFWYRQDPGLGLRLIYFSYDVKMKEKGDIPEGYSVSREKKERFSLILESASTNQTSMYLCASSLWLAGVYEQYFGPGTRLTVT.

In this sample, this clonotype turned up many times. V usage is TRBV11-3 and J usage is TRBJ2-1; TRBD2 aligns across 13 bases. Germline V gives CDR1 SGHNT, CDR2 YENEEA. The CDR3 covers 20 residues. V shed 5 bases, J shed 1 base, and the junction held 14 bases outside the gene matches. CDR3 sequence (DNA): TGTGCCAGCAGCCTAACCTGGACTAGCGGGAGTGGGGAATCCTACAATGAGCAGTTCTTC. It specifies CASSLTWTSGSGESYNEQFF.

This clonotype appeared many times. The V call is TRBV11-2, the J call TRBJ2-2; 10 bases agree with TRBD1. With V trimmed by 5 bases and J by 5 bases, 2 bases remained unmatched. The CDR3 is made up of 14 amino acids. Germline V gene sequence: CDR1 SGHAT, CDR2 FQNNGV. Here the CDR3 reads CASSRDRGTGELFF. Written as DNA, the CDR3 is TGTGCCAGCAGCCGGGACAGGGGAACCGGGGAGCTGTTTTTT. The variable domain in full, completed from reference TRBV11-2 and TRBJ2-2, reads EAGVAQSPRYKIIEKRQSVAFWCNPISGHATLYWYQQILGQGPKLLIQFQNNGVVDDSQLPKDRFSAERLKGVDSTLKIQPAKLEDSAVYLCASSRDRGTGELFFGEGSRLTVL.